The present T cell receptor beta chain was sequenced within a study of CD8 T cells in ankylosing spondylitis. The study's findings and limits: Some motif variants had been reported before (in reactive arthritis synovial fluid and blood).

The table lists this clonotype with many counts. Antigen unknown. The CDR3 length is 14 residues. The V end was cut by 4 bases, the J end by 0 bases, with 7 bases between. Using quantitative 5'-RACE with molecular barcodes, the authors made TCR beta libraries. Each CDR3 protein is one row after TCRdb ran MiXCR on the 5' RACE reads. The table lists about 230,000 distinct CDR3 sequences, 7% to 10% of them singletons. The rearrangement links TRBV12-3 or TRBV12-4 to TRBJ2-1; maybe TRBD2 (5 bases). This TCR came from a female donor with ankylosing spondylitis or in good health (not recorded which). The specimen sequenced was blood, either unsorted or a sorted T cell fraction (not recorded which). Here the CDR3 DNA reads TGTGCCAGCAGTTCGGGATCCTCCTACAATGAGCAGTTCTTC. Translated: CASSSGSSYNEQFF.